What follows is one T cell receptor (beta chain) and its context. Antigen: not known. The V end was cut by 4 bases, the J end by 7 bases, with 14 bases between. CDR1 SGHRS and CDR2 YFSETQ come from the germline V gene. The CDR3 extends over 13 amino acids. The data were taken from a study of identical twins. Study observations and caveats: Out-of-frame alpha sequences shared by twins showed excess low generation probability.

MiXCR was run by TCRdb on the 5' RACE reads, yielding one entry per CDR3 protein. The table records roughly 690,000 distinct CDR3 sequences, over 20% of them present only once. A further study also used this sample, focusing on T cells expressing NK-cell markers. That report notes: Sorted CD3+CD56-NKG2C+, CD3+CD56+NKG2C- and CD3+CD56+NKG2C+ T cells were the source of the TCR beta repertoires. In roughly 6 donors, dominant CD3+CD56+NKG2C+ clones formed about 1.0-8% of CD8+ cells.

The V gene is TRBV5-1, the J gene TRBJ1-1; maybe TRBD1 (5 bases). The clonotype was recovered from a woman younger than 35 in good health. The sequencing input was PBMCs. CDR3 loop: CASSPGGAREAFF. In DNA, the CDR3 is TGCGCCAGCAGCCCAGGAGGGGCTCGTGAAGCTTTCTTT.